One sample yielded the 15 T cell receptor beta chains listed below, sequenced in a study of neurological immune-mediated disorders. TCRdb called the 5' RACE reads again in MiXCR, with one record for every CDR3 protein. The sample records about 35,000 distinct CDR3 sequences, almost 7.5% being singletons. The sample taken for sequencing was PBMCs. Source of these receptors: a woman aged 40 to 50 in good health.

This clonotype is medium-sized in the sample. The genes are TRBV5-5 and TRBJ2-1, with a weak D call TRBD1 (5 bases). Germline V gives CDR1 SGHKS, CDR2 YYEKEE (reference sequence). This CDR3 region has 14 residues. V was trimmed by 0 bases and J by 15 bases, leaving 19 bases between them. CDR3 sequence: CASSLVQEIYQGFF. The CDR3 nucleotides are TGTGCCAGCAGCTTGGTACAGGAGATATATCAGGGGTTCTTC.

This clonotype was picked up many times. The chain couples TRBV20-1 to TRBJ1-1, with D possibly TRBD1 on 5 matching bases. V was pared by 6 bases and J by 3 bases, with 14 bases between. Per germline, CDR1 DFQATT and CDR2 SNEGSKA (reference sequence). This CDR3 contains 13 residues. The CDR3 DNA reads TGCAGTGCCCCAGGGAACGCGGACACTGAAGCTTTCTTT. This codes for CSAPGNADTEAFF.

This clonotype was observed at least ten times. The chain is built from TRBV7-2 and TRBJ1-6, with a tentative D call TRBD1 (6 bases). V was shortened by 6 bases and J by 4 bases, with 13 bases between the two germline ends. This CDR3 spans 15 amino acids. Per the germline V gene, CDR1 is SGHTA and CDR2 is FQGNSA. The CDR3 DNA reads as TGTGCCAGCAGTATCCGGGACACTTATAATTCACCCCTCCACTTT. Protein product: CASSIRDTYNSPLHF.

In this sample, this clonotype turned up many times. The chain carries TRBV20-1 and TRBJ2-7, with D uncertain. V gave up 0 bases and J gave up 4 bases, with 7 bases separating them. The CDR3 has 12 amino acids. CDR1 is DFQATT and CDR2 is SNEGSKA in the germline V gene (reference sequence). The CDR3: CSARDGEYEQYF. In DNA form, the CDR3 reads TGCAGTGCTAGAGATGGCGAATACGAGCAGTACTTC.

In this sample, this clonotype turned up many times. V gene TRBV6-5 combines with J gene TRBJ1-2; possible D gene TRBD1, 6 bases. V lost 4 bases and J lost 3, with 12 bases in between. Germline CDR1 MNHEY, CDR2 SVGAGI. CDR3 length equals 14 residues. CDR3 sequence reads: CASSSETGHYGYTF. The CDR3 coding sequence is TGTGCCAGCAGTTCCGAGACAGGCCACTATGGCTACACCTTC.

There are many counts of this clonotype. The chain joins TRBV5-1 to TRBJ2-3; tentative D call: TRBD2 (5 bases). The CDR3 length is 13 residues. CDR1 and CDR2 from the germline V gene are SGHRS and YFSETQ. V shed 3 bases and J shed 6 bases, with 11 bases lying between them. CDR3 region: CASSYGLGDTQYF. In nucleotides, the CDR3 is TGCGCCAGCAGCTACGGACTGGGGGATACGCAGTATTTT.

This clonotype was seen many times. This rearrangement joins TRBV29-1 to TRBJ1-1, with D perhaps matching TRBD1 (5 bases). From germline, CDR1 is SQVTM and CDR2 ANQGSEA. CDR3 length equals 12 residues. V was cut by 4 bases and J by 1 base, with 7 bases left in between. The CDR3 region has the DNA TGCAGCGTTGGTCAGGGGAACACTGAAGCTTTCTTT. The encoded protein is CSVGQGNTEAFF. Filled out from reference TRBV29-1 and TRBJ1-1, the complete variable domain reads SAVISQKPSRDICQRGTSLTIQCQVDSQVTMMFWYRQQPGQSLTLIATANQGSEATYESGFVIDKFPISRPNLTFSTLTVSNMSPEDSSIYLCSVGQGNTEAFFGQGTRLTVV.

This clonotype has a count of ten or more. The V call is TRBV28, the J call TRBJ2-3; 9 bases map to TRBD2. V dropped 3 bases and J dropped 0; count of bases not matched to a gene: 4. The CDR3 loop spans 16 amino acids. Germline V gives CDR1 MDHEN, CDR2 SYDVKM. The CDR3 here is CASSFRGGGSTDTQYF. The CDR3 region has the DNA TGTGCCAGCAGTTTCCGCGGGGGGGGTAGCACAGATACGCAGTATTTT.

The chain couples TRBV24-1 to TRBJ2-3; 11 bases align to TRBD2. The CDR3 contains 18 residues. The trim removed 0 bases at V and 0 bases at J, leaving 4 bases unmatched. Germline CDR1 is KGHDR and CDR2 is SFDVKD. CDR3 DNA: TGTGCCACCAGTGATTTGGAGACTAGCGGGGTTAGCACAGATACGCAGTATTTT. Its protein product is CATSDLETSGVSTDTQYF.

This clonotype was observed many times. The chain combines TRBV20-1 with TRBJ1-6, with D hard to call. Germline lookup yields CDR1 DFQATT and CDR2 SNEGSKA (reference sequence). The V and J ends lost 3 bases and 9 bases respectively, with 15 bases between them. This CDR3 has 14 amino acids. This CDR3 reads CSASDGWDGSPLHF. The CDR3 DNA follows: TGCAGTGCTAGCGACGGGTGGGATGGTTCACCCCTCCACTTT.

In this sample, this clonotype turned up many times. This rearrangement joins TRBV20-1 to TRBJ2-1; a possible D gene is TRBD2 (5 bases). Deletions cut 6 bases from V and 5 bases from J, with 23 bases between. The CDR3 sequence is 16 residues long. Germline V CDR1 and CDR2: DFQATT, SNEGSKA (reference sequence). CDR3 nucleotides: TGCAGTGCCAACCCGGGGTTACTAGAAGGAAACAATGAGCAGTTCTTC. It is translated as CSANPGLLEGNNEQFF.

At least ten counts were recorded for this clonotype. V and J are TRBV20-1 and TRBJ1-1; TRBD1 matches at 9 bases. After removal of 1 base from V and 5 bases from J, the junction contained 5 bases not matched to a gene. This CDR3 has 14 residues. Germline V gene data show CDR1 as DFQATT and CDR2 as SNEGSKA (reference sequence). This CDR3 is CSARATTGGTEAFF. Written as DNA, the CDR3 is TGCAGTGCTAGAGCAACGACAGGGGGAACTGAAGCTTTCTTT.

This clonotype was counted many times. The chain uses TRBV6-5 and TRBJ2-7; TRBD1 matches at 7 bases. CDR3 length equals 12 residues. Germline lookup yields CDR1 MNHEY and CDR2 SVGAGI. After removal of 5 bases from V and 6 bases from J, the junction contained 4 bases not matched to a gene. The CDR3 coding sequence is TGTGCCAGCAGTCTTCGGACAGGCGAGCAGTACTTC. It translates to CASSLRTGEQYF.

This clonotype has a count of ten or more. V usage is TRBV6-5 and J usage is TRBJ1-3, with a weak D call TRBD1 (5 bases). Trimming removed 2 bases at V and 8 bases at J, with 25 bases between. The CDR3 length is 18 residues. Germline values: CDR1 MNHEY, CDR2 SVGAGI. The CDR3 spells CASSYLPLGREDEDTIYF. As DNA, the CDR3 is TGTGCCAGCAGTTACCTCCCGCTGGGCAGGGAAGATGAGGACACCATATATTTT.

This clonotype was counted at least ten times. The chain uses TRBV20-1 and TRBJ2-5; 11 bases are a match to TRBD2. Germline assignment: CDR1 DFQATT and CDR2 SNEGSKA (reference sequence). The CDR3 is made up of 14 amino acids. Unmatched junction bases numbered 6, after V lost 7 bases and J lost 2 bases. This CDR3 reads CSGGSGRGQETQYF. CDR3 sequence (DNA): TGCAGTGGTGGTAGCGGGAGGGGGCAAGAGACCCAGTACTTC.